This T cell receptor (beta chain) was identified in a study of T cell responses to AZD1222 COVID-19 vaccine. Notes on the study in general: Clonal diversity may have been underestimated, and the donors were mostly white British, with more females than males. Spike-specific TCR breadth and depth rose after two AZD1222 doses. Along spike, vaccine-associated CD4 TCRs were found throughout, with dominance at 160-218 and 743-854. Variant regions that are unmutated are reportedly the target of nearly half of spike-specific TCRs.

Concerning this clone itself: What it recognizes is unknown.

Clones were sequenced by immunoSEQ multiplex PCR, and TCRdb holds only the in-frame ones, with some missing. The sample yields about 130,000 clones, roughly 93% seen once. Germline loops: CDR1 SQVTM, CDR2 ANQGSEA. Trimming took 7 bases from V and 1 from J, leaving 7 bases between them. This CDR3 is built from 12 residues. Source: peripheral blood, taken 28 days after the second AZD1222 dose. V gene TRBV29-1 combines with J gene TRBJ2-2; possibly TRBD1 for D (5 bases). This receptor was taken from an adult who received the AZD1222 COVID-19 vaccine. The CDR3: CSGTKNTGELFF. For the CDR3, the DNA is TGCAGCGGGACAAAGAACACCGGGGAGCTGTTTTTT.